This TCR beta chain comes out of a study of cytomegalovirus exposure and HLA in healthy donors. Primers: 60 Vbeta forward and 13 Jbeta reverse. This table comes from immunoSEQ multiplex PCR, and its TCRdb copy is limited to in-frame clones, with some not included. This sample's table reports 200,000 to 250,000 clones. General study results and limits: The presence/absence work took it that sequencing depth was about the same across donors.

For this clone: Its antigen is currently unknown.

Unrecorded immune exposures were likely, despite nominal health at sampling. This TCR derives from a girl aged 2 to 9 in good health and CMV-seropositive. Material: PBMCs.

CDR3 amino acids: CASRRTGGVFGPTATNEKLFF. The CDR3, as DNA: TGTGCCAGCAGGAGGACAGGGGGCGTATTTGGTCCCACTGCAACTAATGAAAAACTGTTTTTT. The genes are TRBV27 and TRBJ1-4; 11 bases are shared with TRBD1. Germline trimming cut 6 bases from V and 0 bases from J; bases unmatched to any gene: 18. Germline V gives CDR1 MNHEY, CDR2 SMNVEV (reference sequence). The CDR3 covers 21 residues. Supplemented by reference TRBV27 and TRBJ1-4, the full variable domain reads EAQVTQNPRYLITVTGKKLTVTCSQNMNHEYMSWYRQDPGLGLRQIYYSMNVEVTDKGDVPEGYKVSRKEKRNFPLILESPSPNQTSLYFCASRRTGGVFGPTATNEKLFFGSGTQLSVL.